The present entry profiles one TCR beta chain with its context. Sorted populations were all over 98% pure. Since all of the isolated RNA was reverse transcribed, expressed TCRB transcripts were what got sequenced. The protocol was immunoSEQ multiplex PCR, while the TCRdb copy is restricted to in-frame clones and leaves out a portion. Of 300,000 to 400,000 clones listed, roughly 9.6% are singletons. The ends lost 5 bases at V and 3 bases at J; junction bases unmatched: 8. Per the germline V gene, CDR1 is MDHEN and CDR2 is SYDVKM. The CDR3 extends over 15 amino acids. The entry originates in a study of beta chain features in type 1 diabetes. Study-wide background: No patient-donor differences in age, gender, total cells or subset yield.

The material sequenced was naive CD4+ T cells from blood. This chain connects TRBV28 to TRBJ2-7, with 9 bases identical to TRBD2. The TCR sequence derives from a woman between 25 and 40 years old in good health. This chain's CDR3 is CASSASGTSSYEQYF. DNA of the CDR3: TGTGCCAGCAGTGCCTCCGGGACTAGCAGCTACGAGCAGTACTTC.